The 17 T cell receptor beta chains below all came from one sample that was sequenced in a study of T cell responses to AZD1222 COVID-19 vaccine. Generated by immunoSEQ multiplex PCR, the TCRdb table keeps only in-frame clones and is missing some. This table has tens of thousands of clones, roughly 74% appearing once. The sample consisted of peripheral blood, taken 28 days after the second AZD1222 dose. The receptors originated from an adult who received the AZD1222 COVID-19 vaccine.

This chain uses TRBV14 with TRBJ2-7; the match to TRBD1 covers 10 bases. The CDR3 spans 13 residues. Germline CDR1 and CDR2: SGHDN and FVKESK. The trim removed 4 bases at V and 3 bases at J, leaving 0 bases unmatched. The CDR3 spells CASSRDRGYEQYV. In DNA, the CDR3 is TGTGCCAGCAGCCGGGACAGGGGCTACGAGCAGTACGTC.

The V gene is TRBV12-3 or TRBV12-4, the J gene TRBJ2-1; D call uncertain. Trimming removed 4 bases from V and 4 bases from J, with 8 bases in between. The CDR3 length is 13 residues. Here the CDR3 DNA reads TGTGCCAGCAGTTCGGAAAATTACAATGAGCAGTTCTTC. Its translation: CASSSENYNEQFF.

This chain joins TRBV3-1 (or the pseudogene TRBV3-2) and TRBJ1-2; TRBD1 might be the D (6 bases). The V and J ends lost 3 bases and 8 bases respectively, with 13 bases between them. The germline V gene encodes CDR1 LGHDT and CDR2 YNNKEL (reference sequence). The CDR3 is made up of 13 amino acids. Here the CDR3 DNA reads TGTGCCAGCAGCCACTTGAGGGGGGGCGGCTACACCTTC. Amino acids: CASSHLRGGGYTF.

The rearrangement joins TRBV2 to TRBJ2-1, with D possibly being TRBD2 (6 bases). Per the germline V gene, CDR1 is SNHLY and CDR2 is FYNNEI. V lost 9 bases and J lost 7, with 22 bases in between. CDR3 length: 15 amino acids. CDR3 in amino acids: CARTGRTGSPNEQFF. Here the CDR3 DNA reads TGTGCCAGGACCGGACGAACCGGGAGCCCAAATGAGCAGTTCTTC.

The V call is TRBV6-6, the J call TRBJ2-1, with D possibly being TRBD2 (6 bases). The CDR3 totals 16 residues. V dropped 2 bases and J dropped 4 bases, with 15 bases sitting between them. Germline V lookup: CDR1 MNHNY, CDR2 SVGAGI (reference sequence). The CDR3 region is CASSYTQVGLYNEQFF. The CDR3 DNA sequence: TGTGCCAGCAGTTACACCCAAGTTGGACTATACAATGAGCAGTTCTTC.

This clone was counted only a few times. The chain is built from TRBV2 and TRBJ2-3; D unclear. The CDR3 consists of 16 residues. Germline V gene lookup returns CDR1 SNHLY and CDR2 FYNNEI. Trimming removed 8 bases at V and 0 bases at J, with 18 bases between. CDR3 in amino acids: CASQNDPGLSTDTQYF. CDR3 DNA: TGTGCCAGCCAGAACGACCCGGGCCTTAGCACAGATACGCAGTATTTT.

This clone has just one count. This chain joins TRBV19 and TRBJ1-5; 9 bases align to TRBD1. The CDR3 consists of 13 residues. Per germline, CDR1 LNHDA and CDR2 SQIVND (reference sequence). V trimming: 6 bases; J trimming: 7 bases; junction bases outside the gene matches: 4. CDR3 nucleotide sequence: TGTGCCAGTAGGTCACAGGGGGCACAGCCCCAGCATTTT. This translates into CASRSQGAQPQHF.

The rearrangement joins TRBV6-2 or TRBV6-3 to TRBJ2-7, with unresolved D. Trimming removed 0 bases from V and 0 bases from J, with 15 bases in between. This CDR3 comprises 17 residues. Per the germline V gene, CDR1 is MNHEY and CDR2 is SVGEGT. CDR3 amino acids: CASSYSSSRQSSYEQYV. In DNA, the CDR3 is TGTGCCAGCAGTTACTCGAGTAGCAGGCAGAGCTCCTACGAGCAGTACGTC.

The chain uses TRBV9 and TRBJ2-6, with 11 bases aligning to TRBD2. Germline V CDR1 and CDR2: SGDLS, YYNGEE. The CDR3 has 22 residues. The V and J ends lost 0 bases and 2 bases, in that order; junction bases with no gene match: 16. This CDR3 reads CASSVARASGGPRTPGANVLTF. The CDR3 DNA reads as TGTGCCAGCAGCGTAGCACGGGCTAGCGGGGGGCCGCGCACTCCTGGGGCCAACGTCCTGACTTTC.

This clone occurred a few times. The chain recombines TRBV14 with TRBJ1-3; D perhaps matches TRBD1 (5 bases). The CDR3 extends over 16 amino acids. Trimming took 3 bases from V and 3 from J, leaving 15 bases between them. Germline CDR1 reads SGHDN; CDR2 reads FVKESK. In DNA, the CDR3 is TGTGCCAGCAGCCATCAGGGACGGATCTTTGGAAACACCATATATTTT. This translates into CASSHQGRIFGNTIYF.

In its sample, this clone was seen once. The chain carries TRBV5-1 and TRBJ2-7; D may correspond to TRBD1 or TRBD2 (5 bases each). Between the trimmed V and J ends, which lost 0 bases and 4 bases, there was a span of 17 bases. The CDR3 is 16 residues long. CDR1 is SGHRS and CDR2 is YFSETQ in the germline V gene. For the CDR3, the DNA is TGCGCCAGCAGCTTGGACGGGGCAGAGGGCCCGTACGAGCAGTACTTC. Its protein is CASSLDGAEGPYEQYF.

This clone turned up a few times. The V call is TRBV10-1, the J call TRBJ2-2; D tentatively fits TRBD1 or TRBD2 (5 bases each). Trimming cost V 3 bases and J 1 base, with 12 bases left between them. Germline V lookup: CDR1 WNHNN, CDR2 SYGVQD (reference sequence). The CDR3 is 16 residues long. CDR3 sequence reads: CASSDRGVLNTGELFF. The CDR3 DNA is TGCGCCAGCAGTGATCGAGGGGTCCTGAACACCGGGGAGCTGTTTTTT.

V is TRBV28 and J is TRBJ1-6, with 8 bases that match TRBD1. This CDR3 has 15 residues. Germline V gene sequence: CDR1 MDHEN, CDR2 SYDVKM. V dropped 8 bases and J dropped 6; count of bases not matched to a gene: 9. Written as DNA, the CDR3 is TGTGCCAGCCGGGGACAGGACGGGGGTAATTCACCCCTCCACTTT. Its protein product is CASRGQDGGNSPLHF.

This chain connects TRBV5-4 to TRBJ1-6; 7 bases are shared with TRBD1. V was clipped by 5 bases and J by 2 bases; unmatched bases: 4. CDR1 and CDR2 from the germline V gene are SGHNT and YYREEE (reference sequence). This CDR3 spans 15 amino acids. The CDR3 is CASSSGQAYNSPLHF. The CDR3 region has the DNA TGTGCCAGCAGTTCCGGACAGGCCTATAATTCACCCCTCCACTTT.

The chain is built from TRBV2 and TRBJ1-5; D is ambiguous. The germline gives CDR1 SNHLY, CDR2 FYNNEI. The CDR3 has 14 residues. V shed 8 bases and J shed 0 bases, with 11 bases lying between them. The CDR3 region has the DNA TGTGCCAGCGGCAGAGAGAATAGCAATCAGCCCCAGCATTTT. Protein: CASGRENSNQPQHF.

Written as DNA, the CDR3 is TGTGCCAGCAGCTTATCTTTCAGTGAAGTCAGGGGCCGCACTGAAGCTTTCTTT. Its translation: CASSLSFSEVRGRTEAFF. The chain carries TRBV7-2 and TRBJ1-1, with D possibly being TRBD1 (6 bases). Deletions cut 2 bases from V and 4 bases from J, with 23 bases between. The germline V gene has CDR1 SGHTA and CDR2 FQGNSA. This CDR3 is 18 amino acids long.

CDR3 protein: CSASTTGVSNSPLHF. In nucleotides, the CDR3 is TGCAGTGCTAGTACGACAGGGGTTTCCAATTCACCCCTCCACTTT. V usage is TRBV20-1 and J usage is TRBJ1-6; 8 bases match TRBD1. CDR3 length equals 15 residues. Per the germline V gene, CDR1 is DFQATT and CDR2 is SNEGSKA (reference sequence). V was clipped by 3 bases and J by 7 bases; unmatched bases: 8.